The 12 T cell receptor beta chains below were found in one sample sequenced in a study of human thymus T cells. Corrective heart surgery yielded resections, and these provided the thymus tissue. Measured with immunoSEQ multiplex PCR; TCRdb has only the in-frame clones, and not every one. The data hold approximately 70,000 clones, with about 95% observed a single time. The specimen sequenced was thymus tissue. These receptors came from a girl in the first two years of life with a congenital heart defect but otherwise immunologically healthy.

The rearrangement uses TRBV20-1 and TRBJ2-3; the D is unclear. Deletions cut 3 bases from V and 1 base from J, with 2 bases between. The CDR3 spans 11 residues. Germline CDR1 is DFQATT and CDR2 is SNEGSKA (reference sequence). CDR3 sequence: CSARGTDTQYF. The CDR3 region has the DNA TGCAGTGCTAGGGGCACAGATACGCAGTATTTT.

The chain carries TRBV6-5 and TRBJ1-2; 8 positions match TRBD1. The CDR3 spans 14 residues. Germline trimming cut 6 bases from V and 8 bases from J; bases unmatched to any gene: 11. Germline V gene sequence: CDR1 MNHEY, CDR2 SVGAGI. This CDR3 is CASSPGQAWGGYTF. The CDR3 coding sequence is TGTGCCAGCAGCCCGGGACAGGCCTGGGGAGGCTACACCTTC.

V is TRBV7-9 and J is TRBJ2-2; 9 bases match TRBD2. The germline CDR1 and CDR2 sequences are SEHNR and FQNEAQ (reference sequence). There are 14 residues in the CDR3. After removal of 10 bases from V and 5 bases from J, the junction contained 8 bases not matched to a gene. This CDR3 is CANQLAGSTGELFF. The CDR3 DNA reads TGTGCCAACCAGCTAGCGGGAAGTACCGGGGAGCTGTTTTTT. Variable domain in full (rest from reference TRBV7-9 and TRBJ2-2): DTGVSQNPRHKITKRGQNVTFRCDPISEHNRLYWYRQTLGQGPEFLTYFQNEAQLEKSRLLSDRFSAERPKGSFSTLEIQRTEQGDSAMYLCANQLAGSTGELFFGEGSRLTVL.

This clone was counted only a few times. This chain uses TRBV5-4 with TRBJ1-2; no clear D. CDR1 is SGHNT and CDR2 is YYREEE in the germline V gene (reference sequence). V lost 3 bases and J 4 bases, leaving 13 bases between the germline ends. This CDR3 comprises 14 residues. The CDR3 nucleotides read TGTGCCAGCAGCTCCGGGCCCGAGGGCTATGGCTACACCTTC. This gives the protein CASSSGPEGYGYTF.

The chain carries TRBV7-9 and TRBJ2-7, with 9 bases matching TRBD2. Looked up from germline, CDR1 is SEHNR and CDR2 is FQNEAQ (reference sequence). This CDR3 comprises 14 residues. The J segment lost 2 bases and the V segment lost 5 bases, leaving 4 bases of the junction unmatched. The CDR3 region has the DNA TGTGCCAGCAGCACGGGACTAGCCACCTACGAGCAGTACTTC. Its protein is CASSTGLATYEQYF.

This chain uses TRBV11-2 with TRBJ2-3, with 7 bases identical to TRBD2. J gave up 6 bases and V 4 bases, and 10 bases lay outside the gene matches. The CDR3 runs to 15 residues. CDR1 and CDR2 from the germline V gene are SGHAT and FQNNGV. CDR3 coding DNA: TGTGCCAGCAGCTCTTGGACTAGGCGATGGGATACGCAGTATTTT. Translating it yields CASSSWTRRWDTQYF.

The chain employs TRBV5-6 and TRBJ1-3, with D tentatively TRBD1 (6 bases). The length of the CDR3 is 15 residues. The ends were cut back, 4 bases at V and 5 bases at J, with 16 bases in the middle. CDR1 and CDR2 from the germline V gene are SGHDT and YYEEEE. The CDR3 sequence is CASSALDRPRNTIYF. CDR3 DNA sequence: TGTGCCAGCAGCGCCTTGGACAGACCACGAAACACCATATATTTT.

This sequence joins TRBV28 and TRBJ2-5; D is possibly TRBD2 (5 bases). The V end was cut by 6 bases, the J end by 0 bases, with 14 bases between. Per the germline V gene, CDR1 is MDHEN and CDR2 is SYDVKM. This CDR3 contains 15 residues. CDR3 sequence reads: CASSPGIWYQETQYF. CDR3 bases: TGTGCCAGCAGCCCGGGGATATGGTACCAAGAGACCCAGTACTTC.

Written as DNA, the CDR3 is TGTGCCAGCAGCTCCGGGACTACGACCTTGGATGAGCAGTTCTTC. It translates to CASSSGTTTLDEQFF. The rearrangement links TRBV11-3 to TRBJ2-1; 7 bases are shared with TRBD2. CDR3 size: 15 residues. Per germline, CDR1 SGHNT and CDR2 YENEEA. Trimming cost V 4 bases and J 8 bases; bases outside gene matches: 11.

The chain uses TRBV28 and TRBJ2-7; D possibly corresponds to TRBD2 (6 bases). Trimming cost V 8 bases and J 3 bases, with 23 bases left between them. This CDR3 region has 16 residues. The V gene's germline CDR1 is MDHEN and CDR2 SYDVKM. In DNA, the CDR3 is TGTGCCAGCGGGAGACGGGGGACCCTCCTAATCTACGAGCAGTACTTC. It translates to CASGRRGTLLIYEQYF.

The chain joins TRBV30 to TRBJ2-2, with TRBD2 identical over 9 bases. The trim removed 4 bases at V and 6 bases at J, leaving 9 bases unmatched. Germline CDR1 reads GTSNPN; CDR2 reads SVGIG (reference sequence). This CDR3 has 15 residues. The CDR3, as DNA: TGTGCCTGGAATCGTGCGGGAGGGGGATCCGGGGAGCTGTTTTTT. It specifies CAWNRAGGGSGELFF.

The gene calls are TRBV10-1 and TRBJ2-5; possible D gene TRBD1, 6 bases. The CDR3 runs 14 residues. Germline V lookup: CDR1 WNHNN, CDR2 SYGVQD (reference sequence). With 3 bases removed from V and 4 bases from J, the gap between germline ends came to 12 bases. The CDR3 is CASSEGTRGETQYF. CDR3 DNA: TGCGCCAGCAGTGAAGGGACACGGGGAGAGACCCAGTACTTC.